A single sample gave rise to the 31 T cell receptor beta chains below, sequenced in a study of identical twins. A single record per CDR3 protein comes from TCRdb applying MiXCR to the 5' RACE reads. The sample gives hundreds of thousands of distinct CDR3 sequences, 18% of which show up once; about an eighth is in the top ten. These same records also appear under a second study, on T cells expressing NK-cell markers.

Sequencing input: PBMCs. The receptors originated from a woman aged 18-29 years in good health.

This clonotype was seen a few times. CDR3 nucleotide sequence: TGTGCCATCAAACTAGCGGAGAGGAATGAGCAGTTCTTC. Its protein is CAIKLAERNEQFF. V is TRBV10-3 and J is TRBJ2-1; TRBD2 aligns across 8 bases. The V gene end was trimmed by 7 bases and the J gene end by 7 bases; junction bases not matched to a gene: 6. Germline V gene data show CDR1 as ENHRY and CDR2 as SYGVKD. The CDR3 is 13 residues long.

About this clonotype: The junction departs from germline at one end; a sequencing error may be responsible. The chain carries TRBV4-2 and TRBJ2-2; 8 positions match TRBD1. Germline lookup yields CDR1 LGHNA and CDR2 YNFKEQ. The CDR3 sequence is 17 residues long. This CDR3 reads CASSHKGGTGWAGEMFF. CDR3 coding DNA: TGTGCCAGCAGCCACAAAGGGGGGACAGGCTGGGCCGGGGAGATGTTTTTT.

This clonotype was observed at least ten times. The CDR3 DNA reads TGTGCCAGCAGGATGGACGGGGTTGATACGCAGTATTTT. This sequence encodes CASRMDGVDTQYF. The chain couples TRBV5-8 to TRBJ2-3, with D maybe TRBD2 (5 bases). Deletions cut 5 bases from V and 6 bases from J, with 13 bases between. The CDR3 runs to 13 residues. Germline CDR1 is SGHTS and CDR2 is YDEGEE.

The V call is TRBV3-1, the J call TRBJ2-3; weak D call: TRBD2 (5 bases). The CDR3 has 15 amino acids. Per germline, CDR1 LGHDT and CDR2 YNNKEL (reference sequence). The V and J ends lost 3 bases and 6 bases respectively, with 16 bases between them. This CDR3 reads CASSQWTGFVDTQYF. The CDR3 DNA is TGTGCCAGCAGCCAGTGGACGGGGTTCGTGGATACGCAGTATTTT.

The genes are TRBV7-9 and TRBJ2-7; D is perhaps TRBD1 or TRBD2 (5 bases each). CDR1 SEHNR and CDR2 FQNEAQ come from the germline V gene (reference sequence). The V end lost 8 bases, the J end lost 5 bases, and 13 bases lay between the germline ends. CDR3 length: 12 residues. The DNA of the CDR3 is TGTGCCAGCGTCCGAGGGGCCAACGAGCAGTACTTC. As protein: CASVRGANEQYF.

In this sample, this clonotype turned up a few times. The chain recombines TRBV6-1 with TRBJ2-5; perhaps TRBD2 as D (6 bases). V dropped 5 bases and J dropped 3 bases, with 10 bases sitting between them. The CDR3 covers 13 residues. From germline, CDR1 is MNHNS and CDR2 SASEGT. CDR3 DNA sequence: TGTGCCAGCAGTACGACTAGAGAAGAGACCCAGTACTTC. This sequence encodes CASSTTREETQYF.

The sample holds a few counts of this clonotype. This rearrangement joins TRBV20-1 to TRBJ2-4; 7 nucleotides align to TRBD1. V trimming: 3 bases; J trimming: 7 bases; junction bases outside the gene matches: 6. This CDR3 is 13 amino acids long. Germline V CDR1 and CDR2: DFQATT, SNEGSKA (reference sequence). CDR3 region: CSASRGQLNIQYF. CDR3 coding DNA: TGCAGTGCTAGTAGGGGACAGCTCAACATTCAGTACTTC.

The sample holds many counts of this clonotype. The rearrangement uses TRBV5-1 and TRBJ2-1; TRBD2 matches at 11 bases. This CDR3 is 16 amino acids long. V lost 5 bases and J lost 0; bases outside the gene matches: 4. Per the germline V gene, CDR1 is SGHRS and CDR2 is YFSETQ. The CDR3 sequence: CASSLAGGSSYNEQFF. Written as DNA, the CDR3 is TGCGCCAGCAGTCTAGCGGGGGGAAGCTCCTACAATGAGCAGTTCTTC.

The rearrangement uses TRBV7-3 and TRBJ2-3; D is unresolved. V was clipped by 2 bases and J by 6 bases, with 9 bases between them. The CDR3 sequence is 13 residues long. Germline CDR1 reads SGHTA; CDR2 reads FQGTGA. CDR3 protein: CASSLGFGDTQYF. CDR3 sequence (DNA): TGTGCCAGCAGCTTAGGTTTCGGGGATACGCAGTATTTT.

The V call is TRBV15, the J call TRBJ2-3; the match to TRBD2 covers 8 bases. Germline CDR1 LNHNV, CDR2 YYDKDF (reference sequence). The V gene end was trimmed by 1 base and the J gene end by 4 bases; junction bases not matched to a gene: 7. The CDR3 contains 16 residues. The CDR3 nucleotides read TGTGCCACCAGCAGAGGAAAACTAGCGGCATCAGATACGCAGTATTTT. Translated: CATSRGKLAASDTQYF.

CDR3 protein: CASSQGDIYGYTF. In DNA form, the CDR3 reads TGCGCCAGCAGCCAAGGGGACATCTATGGCTACACCTTC. The rearrangement uses TRBV4-1 and TRBJ1-2, with a weak D call TRBD1 (6 bases). The V gene's germline CDR1 is MGHRA and CDR2 YSYEKL. V lost 1 base to trimming and J lost 4 bases, with 7 bases between them. This CDR3 is built from 13 residues.

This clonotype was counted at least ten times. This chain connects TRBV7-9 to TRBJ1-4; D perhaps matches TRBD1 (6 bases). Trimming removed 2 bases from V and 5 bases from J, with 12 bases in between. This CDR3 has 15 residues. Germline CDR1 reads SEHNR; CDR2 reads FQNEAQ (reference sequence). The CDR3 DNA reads TGTGCCAGCAGCTTACCGGGCCAGGGGAATGAAAAACTGTTTTTT. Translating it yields CASSLPGQGNEKLFF.

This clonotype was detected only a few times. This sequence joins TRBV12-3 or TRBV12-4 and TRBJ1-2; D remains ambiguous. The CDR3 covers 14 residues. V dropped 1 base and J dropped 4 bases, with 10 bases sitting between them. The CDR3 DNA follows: TGTGCCAGCAGTTTAGGGGTCAAGGGCTATGGCTACACCTTC. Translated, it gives CASSLGVKGYGYTF.

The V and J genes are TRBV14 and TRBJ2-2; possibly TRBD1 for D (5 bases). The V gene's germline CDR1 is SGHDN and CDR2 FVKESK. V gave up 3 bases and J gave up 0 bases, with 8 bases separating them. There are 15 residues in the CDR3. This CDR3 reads CASSQAGSNTGELFF. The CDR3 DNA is TGTGCCAGCAGCCAGGCAGGGTCGAACACCGGGGAGCTGTTTTTT.

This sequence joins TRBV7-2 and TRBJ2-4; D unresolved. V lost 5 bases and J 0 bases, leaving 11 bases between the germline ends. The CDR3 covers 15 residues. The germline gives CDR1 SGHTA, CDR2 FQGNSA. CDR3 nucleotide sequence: TGTGCCAGCAGCCCATCCCGGATAGCCAAAAACATTCAGTACTTC. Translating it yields CASSPSRIAKNIQYF.

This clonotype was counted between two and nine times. The CDR3 region is CASSLRVLAGVLTGELFF. As DNA, the CDR3 is TGTGCCAGCAGCTTGCGTGTACTAGCGGGGGTCCTCACCGGGGAGCTGTTTTTT. The V call is TRBV5-8, the J call TRBJ2-2; 11 bases are a match to TRBD2. CDR3 length: 18 residues. J was trimmed by 4 bases and V by 1 base; bases with no gene match: 9. Germline assignment: CDR1 SGHTS and CDR2 YDEGEE.

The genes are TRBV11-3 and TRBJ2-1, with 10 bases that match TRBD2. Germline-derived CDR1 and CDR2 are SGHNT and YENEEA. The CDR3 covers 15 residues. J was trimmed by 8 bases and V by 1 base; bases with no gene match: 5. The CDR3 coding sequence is TGTGCCAGCAGCTTAGTGGCTAGCGGGGGTTATGAGCAGTTCTTC. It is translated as CASSLVASGGYEQFF.

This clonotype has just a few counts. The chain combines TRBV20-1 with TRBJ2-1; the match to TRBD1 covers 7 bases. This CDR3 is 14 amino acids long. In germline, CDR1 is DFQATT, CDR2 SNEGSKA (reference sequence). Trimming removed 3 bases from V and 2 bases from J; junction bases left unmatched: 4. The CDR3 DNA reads TGCAGTGCTAGCTGGGACAGCCCCTACAATGAGCAGTTCTTC. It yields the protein CSASWDSPYNEQFF.

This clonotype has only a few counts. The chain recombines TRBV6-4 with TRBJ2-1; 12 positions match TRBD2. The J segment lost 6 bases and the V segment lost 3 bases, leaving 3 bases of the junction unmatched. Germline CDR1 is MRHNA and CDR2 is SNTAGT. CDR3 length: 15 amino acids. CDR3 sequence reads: CASSELAGGGNEQFF. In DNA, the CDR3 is TGTGCCAGCAGTGAACTAGCGGGGGGAGGCAATGAGCAGTTCTTC.

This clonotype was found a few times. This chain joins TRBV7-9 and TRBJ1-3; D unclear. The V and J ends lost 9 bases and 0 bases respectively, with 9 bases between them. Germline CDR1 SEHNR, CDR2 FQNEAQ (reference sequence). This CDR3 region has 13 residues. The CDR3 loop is CASRPSSGNTIYF. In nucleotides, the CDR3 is TGTGCCAGTAGACCGTCCTCTGGAAACACCATATATTTT.

The CDR3 here is CASSYLGQGSIQYF. CDR3 bases: TGTGCCAGCAGTTACCTAGGACAAGGATCCATTCAGTACTTC. V and J are TRBV6-5 and TRBJ2-4, with D possibly matching TRBD1 (5 bases). Trimming pared 2 bases from V and 9 bases from J, leaving 14 bases between. Germline V CDR1 and CDR2: MNHEY, SVGAGI. The CDR3 is 14 amino acids.

DNA of the CDR3: TGCGCCAGCAGCCAAGATAGAGACTGGAATGAAAAACTGTTTTTT. This sequence encodes CASSQDRDWNEKLFF. This rearrangement joins TRBV4-3 to TRBJ1-4; D is undetermined. V shed 0 bases and J shed 5 bases, with 10 bases lying between them. Germline CDR1 and CDR2: LGHNA and YSLEER. The CDR3 has 15 amino acids.

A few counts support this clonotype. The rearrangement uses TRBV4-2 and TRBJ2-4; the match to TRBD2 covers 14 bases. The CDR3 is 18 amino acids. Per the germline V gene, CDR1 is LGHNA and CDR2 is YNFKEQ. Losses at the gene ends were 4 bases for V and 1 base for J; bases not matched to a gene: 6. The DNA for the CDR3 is TGTGCCAGCAGCCGGGGACTAGCGGGAGAGGCGGCCAAAAACATTCAGTACTTC. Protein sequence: CASSRGLAGEAAKNIQYF.

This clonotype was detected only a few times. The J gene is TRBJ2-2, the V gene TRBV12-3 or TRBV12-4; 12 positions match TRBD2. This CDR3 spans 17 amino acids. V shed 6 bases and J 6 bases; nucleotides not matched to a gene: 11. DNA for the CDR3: TGTGCCAGCAGCCCGACTAGCGGGAGAGGAAGTCCCGGGGAGCTGTTTTTT. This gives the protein CASSPTSGRGSPGELFF.

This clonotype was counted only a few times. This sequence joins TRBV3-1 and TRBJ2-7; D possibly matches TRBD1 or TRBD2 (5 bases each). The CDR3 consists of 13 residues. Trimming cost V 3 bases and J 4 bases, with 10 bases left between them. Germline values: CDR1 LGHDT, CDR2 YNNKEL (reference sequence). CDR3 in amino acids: CASSHAGTYEQYF. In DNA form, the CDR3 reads TGTGCCAGCAGCCATGCAGGGACGTACGAGCAGTACTTC.

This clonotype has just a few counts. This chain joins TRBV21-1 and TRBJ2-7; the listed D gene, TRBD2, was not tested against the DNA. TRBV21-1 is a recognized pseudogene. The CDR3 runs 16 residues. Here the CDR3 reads CASRWTSGSFTYEQYF. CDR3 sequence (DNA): TGTGCCAGCAGATGGACTAGCGGGAGTTTTACCTACGAGCAGTACTTC.

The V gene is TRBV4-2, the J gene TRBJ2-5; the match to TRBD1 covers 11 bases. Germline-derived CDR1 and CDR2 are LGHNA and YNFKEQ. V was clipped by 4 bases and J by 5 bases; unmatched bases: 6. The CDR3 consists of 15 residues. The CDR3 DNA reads TGTGCCAGCAGCCGGGGACAGGGGGTCGAGGAGACCCAGTACTTC. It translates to CASSRGQGVEETQYF.

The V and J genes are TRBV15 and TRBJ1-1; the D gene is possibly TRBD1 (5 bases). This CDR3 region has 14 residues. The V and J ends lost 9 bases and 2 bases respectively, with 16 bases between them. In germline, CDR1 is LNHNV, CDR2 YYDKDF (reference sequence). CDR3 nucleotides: TGTGCCACTAGACCAGGACACCTTAACACTGAAGCTTTCTTT. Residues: CATRPGHLNTEAFF.

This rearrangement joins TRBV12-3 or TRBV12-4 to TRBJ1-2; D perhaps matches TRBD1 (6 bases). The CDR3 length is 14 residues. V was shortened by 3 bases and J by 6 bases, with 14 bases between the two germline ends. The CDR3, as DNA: TGTGCCAGCAGTTTCCAGGGGTTAATAGATGGCTACACCTTC. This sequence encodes CASSFQGLIDGYTF.

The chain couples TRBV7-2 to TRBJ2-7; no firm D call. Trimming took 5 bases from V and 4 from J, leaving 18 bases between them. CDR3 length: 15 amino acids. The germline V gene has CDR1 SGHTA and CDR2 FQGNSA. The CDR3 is CASSNSPAVLYEQYF. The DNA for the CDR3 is TGTGCCAGCAGCAATAGCCCAGCAGTTTTGTACGAGCAGTACTTC.

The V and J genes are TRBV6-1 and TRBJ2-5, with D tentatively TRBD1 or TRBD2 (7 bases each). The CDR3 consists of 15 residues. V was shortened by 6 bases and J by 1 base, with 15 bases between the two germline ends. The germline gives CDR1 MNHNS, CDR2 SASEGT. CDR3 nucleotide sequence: TGTGCCAGCAGGGGAGGGACAGCGGGCCAAGAGACCCAGTACTTC. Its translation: CASRGGTAGQETQYF.